This T cell receptor (beta chain) stems from a study of T cells in localized non-small cell lung cancer. General observations from the study: Heterogeneity is still possible, as just one tumor region was sequenced. When the top 100 tumor clones were examined, a median about 60 of them also appeared in the adjacent lung, which was paired and uninvolved. Longer survival (overall) was linked to higher T cell density in blood. Uninvolved adjacent lung showed the highest T cell clonality, exceeding tumor.

Germline assignment: CDR1 WSHSY and CDR2 SAAADI. The CDR3 is 15 residues long. The V end lost 2 bases, the J end lost 2 bases, and 12 bases lay between the germline ends. Worth noting for this clone: Its target is not known.

Produced via immunoSEQ multiplex PCR; TCRdb's table is partial and in-frame only. The table has some 82,000 clones, less than 85% seen once. The material was PBMCs, obtained before any cancer treatment. The V call is TRBV10-2, the J call TRBJ2-5; TRBD1 or TRBD2 may be the D gene (5 bases each). The origin of this receptor is a man aged 35-75 years with stage II squamous cell lung carcinoma. In DNA, the CDR3 is TGCGCCAGCAGTGAGAGGAGGACACTACAAGAGACCCAGTACTTC. Its translation: CASSERRTLQETQYF.